The 30 T cell receptor beta chains presented below share a single source sample, sequenced in a study of CD8 T cells in ankylosing spondylitis. Notes on the study in general: Blood of patients with ankylosing spondylitis appeared to be characterized by a TCR beta motif of several highly homologous variants.

Antigens of these TCRs are unknown. TCRdb fed the 5' RACE reads into MiXCR, producing one record per CDR3 protein. This sample yields around 130,000 distinct CDR3 sequences, of which 17% are seen a single time; about 30% belongs to the top ten. The specimen sequenced was blood, either unsorted or a sorted T cell fraction (not recorded which). The receptor source for this set is a male donor with ankylosing spondylitis.

This chain links TRBV12-3 or TRBV12-4 with TRBJ2-7, with D tentatively TRBD1 (6 bases). V was cut by 7 bases and J by 5 bases, with 18 bases left in between. The CDR3 sequence is 14 residues long. CDR3 bases: TGTGCCAGCACTCCTACAGGGTTGCCGGACGAGCAGTACTTC. Its protein is CASTPTGLPDEQYF.

This clonotype has a count of ten or more. The J gene is TRBJ2-3, the V gene TRBV29-1, with TRBD1 identical over 10 bases. The CDR3 totals 15 residues. V shed 6 bases and J 4 bases; nucleotides not matched to a gene: 10. From germline, CDR1 is SQVTM and CDR2 ANQGSEA. The CDR3 nucleotides are TGCAGCGTGGATGGACAGGGGGAGAGTCCAGATACGCAGTATTTT. Translation: CSVDGQGESPDTQYF.

This clonotype was seen a few times. The rearrangement uses TRBV14 and TRBJ2-2; D is ambiguous. V dropped 3 bases and J dropped 4 bases, with 3 bases sitting between them. Germline V lookup: CDR1 SGHDN, CDR2 FVKESK. The CDR3 runs 12 residues. The CDR3 spells CASSQTTGELFF. In nucleotides, the CDR3 is TGTGCCAGCAGCCAGACCACCGGGGAGCTGTTTTTT.

Only a few counts were recorded for this clonotype. The chain has TRBV28 and TRBJ2-7; D remains unclear. The CDR3 runs 16 residues. The V and J ends lost 5 bases and 2 bases respectively, with 19 bases between them. In germline, CDR1 is MDHEN, CDR2 SYDVKM. For the CDR3, the DNA is TGTGCCAGCAGTCCCCACGACACGATACCCCCCTACGAGCAGTACTTC. Translated: CASSPHDTIPPYEQYF.

This rearrangement joins TRBV12-3 or TRBV12-4 to TRBJ2-5, with D possibly being TRBD1 (5 bases). This CDR3 is built from 13 residues. The germline V and J ends were trimmed by 6 bases and 5 bases, with 13 bases remaining between them. CDR3 in amino acids: CASRDNPVETQYF. The CDR3 DNA follows: TGTGCCAGCAGGGACAACCCGGTGGAGACCCAGTACTTC.

This clonotype was observed many times. The chain uses TRBV29-1 and TRBJ1-2; perhaps TRBD1 as D (5 bases). The CDR3 extends over 11 amino acids. Trimming pared 6 bases from V and 6 bases from J, leaving 11 bases between. Germline V gene sequence: CDR1 SQVTM, CDR2 ANQGSEA. The CDR3, as DNA: TGCAGCGTAGGGCAGGGCGATGGCTACACCTTC. Its protein is CSVGQGDGYTF.

The CDR3 DNA reads TGTGCCTGGAGTGGGATGGGGACAGGCAATGAGCAGTTCTTC. Protein product: CAWSGMGTGNEQFF. The chain joins TRBV30 to TRBJ2-1; TRBD1 aligns across 8 bases. J lost 6 bases, V lost 1 base, and 5 bases had no gene match. The germline CDR1 and CDR2 sequences are GTSNPN and SVGIG (reference sequence). CDR3 size: 14 residues.

The chain uses TRBV27 and TRBJ1-1; possibly TRBD1 for D (6 bases). CDR3 length: 13 amino acids. V dropped 6 bases and J dropped 1 base, with 9 bases sitting between them. Germline V gene data show CDR1 as MNHEY and CDR2 as SMNVEV (reference sequence). CDR3 in amino acids: CASREQGNTEAFF. In DNA, the CDR3 is TGTGCCAGCAGAGAACAGGGGAACACTGAAGCTTTCTTT.

This clonotype has just a few counts. The CDR3 loop reads CASGEPQHF. In DNA form, the CDR3 reads TGTGCCAGTGGGGAGCCCCAGCATTTT. The gene calls are TRBV12-3 or TRBV12-4 and TRBJ1-5, with D hard to call. V was clipped by 9 bases and J by 8 bases, with 5 bases between them. The CDR3 runs to 9 residues.

In this sample, this clonotype turned up a few times. The DNA for the CDR3 is TGTGCCTCGGAAGGGACTAGCGGGATGAATGAGCAGTTCTTC. Encoded protein: CASEGTSGMNEQFF. The chain combines TRBV10-3 with TRBJ2-1; 13 bases fit TRBD2. With 11 bases clipped from V and 7 bases from J, the junction kept 8 bases outside the gene matches. Germline V gene data show CDR1 as ENHRY and CDR2 as SYGVKD. CDR3 length: 14 residues.

This rearrangement joins TRBV10-3 to TRBJ1-2; D call uncertain. Germline CDR1 is ENHRY and CDR2 is SYGVKD. This CDR3 spans 16 amino acids. V was trimmed by 0 bases and J by 1 base, leaving 12 bases between them. CDR3 region: CAISESTGGFNYGYTF. The CDR3 bases are TGTGCCATCAGTGAGTCGACGGGCGGCTTTAACTATGGCTACACCTTC.

The genes are TRBV6-2 or TRBV6-3 and TRBJ2-7; D is possibly TRBD2 (6 bases). The CDR3 consists of 15 residues. V lost 5 bases and J 4 bases, leaving 18 bases between the germline ends. Per germline, CDR1 MNHEY and CDR2 SVGEGT. The CDR3 DNA sequence: TGTGCCAGCAGTCCCCCATCCGGGAGCGCTTACGAGCAGTACTTC. Amino acids: CASSPPSGSAYEQYF.

The chain links TRBV4-2 to TRBJ2-7, with a possible D match to TRBD1 (5 bases). Trimming left V 4 bases short and J 9 bases short, with 10 bases between. CDR1 is LGHNA, CDR2 YNFKEQ, per germline. The CDR3 sequence is 11 residues long. The CDR3 bases are TGTGCCAGCAGCCCAGGGCTAGGGCAGTACTTC. This codes for CASSPGLGQYF.

In this sample, this clonotype turned up a few times. The gene calls are TRBV11-2 and TRBJ2-5; D possibly corresponds to TRBD2 (5 bases). The V gene's germline CDR1 is SGHAT and CDR2 FQNNGV. CDR3 length: 15 amino acids. V lost 2 bases, J lost 4 bases, and 14 bases lay in between. The CDR3 nucleotides are TGTGCCAGCAGCTTATGGGCAGTCCGGGGAGAGACCCAGTACTTC. It encodes CASSLWAVRGETQYF.

This clonotype was seen many times. CDR3 protein: CSVESLGYGYTF. In DNA, the CDR3 is TGCAGCGTGGAGTCCCTGGGCTATGGCTACACCTTC. V is TRBV29-1 and J is TRBJ1-2; D is ambiguous. The germline gives CDR1 SQVTM, CDR2 ANQGSEA. V dropped 6 bases and J dropped 4 bases, with 12 bases sitting between them. The CDR3 loop spans 12 amino acids. Looking up the rest from reference TRBV29-1 and TRBJ1-2 gives the full variable domain: SAVISQKPSRDICQRGTSLTIQCQVDSQVTMMFWYRQQPGQSLTLIATANQGSEATYESGFVIDKFPISRPNLTFSTLTVSNMSPEDSSIYLCSVESLGYGYTFGSGTRLTVV.

Ten or more counts support this clonotype. The rearrangement uses TRBV12-3 or TRBV12-4 and TRBJ1-1, with a possible D match to TRBD1 (6 bases). The V and J ends lost 5 bases and 4 bases respectively, with 11 bases between them. The CDR3 is 13 residues long. The CDR3 loop is CASSPQGSTEAFF. The CDR3 nucleotides read TGTGCCAGCAGTCCCCAGGGGTCCACTGAAGCTTTCTTT.

This CDR3 reads CASKTGLAGDEKTQYF. CDR3 nucleotide sequence: TGTGCCAGCAAAACGGGGCTAGCGGGAGATGAAAAGACCCAGTACTTC. V and J are TRBV7-9 and TRBJ2-5; TRBD2 aligns across 10 bases. V was pared by 7 bases and J by 6 bases, with 14 bases of the junction left unmatched. The CDR3 consists of 16 residues. In germline, CDR1 is SEHNR, CDR2 FQNEAQ (reference sequence).

V and J are TRBV7-9 and TRBJ2-1; 13 bases map to TRBD2. V shed 4 bases, J shed 8 bases, and the junction held 8 bases outside the gene matches. CDR1 is SEHNR, CDR2 FQNEAQ, per germline (reference sequence). The CDR3 contains 16 residues. CDR3 loop: CASSSLTSGRADEQFF. For the CDR3, the DNA is TGTGCCAGCAGCTCACTTACTAGCGGGAGGGCTGATGAGCAGTTCTTC.

This clonotype was counted at least ten times. The rearrangement links TRBV29-1 to TRBJ2-2; no firm D call. The germline gives CDR1 SQVTM, CDR2 ANQGSEA. This CDR3 has 12 residues. Trimming took off 5 bases at V and 2 bases at J, with 6 bases between the two ends. CDR3 sequence (DNA): TGCAGCGTTCAGAAAAACACCGGGGAGCTGTTTTTT. Amino acid sequence: CSVQKNTGELFF.

This clonotype was detected a few times. The chain recombines TRBV3-1 with TRBJ2-7; 14 nucleotides line up with TRBD2. There are 17 residues in the CDR3. Germline-derived CDR1 and CDR2 are LGHDT and YNNKEL (reference sequence). V dropped 0 bases and J dropped 4; count of bases not matched to a gene: 5. CDR3 DNA sequence: TGTGCCAGCAGCCAAGATCCGGGACTAGCGGGAGTTTACGAGCAGTACTTC. Amino acids: CASSQDPGLAGVYEQYF.

V gene TRBV28 combines with J gene TRBJ2-7, with a tentative D call TRBD1 (5 bases). The V end was cut by 5 bases, the J end by 1 base, with 18 bases between. Germline V gene data show CDR1 as MDHEN and CDR2 as SYDVKM. The CDR3 covers 16 residues. The CDR3 DNA reads TGTGCCAGCAGTAAAGTGTGGGCAGGGTGGTCCTACGAGCAGTACTTC. Residues: CASSKVWAGWSYEQYF.

The chain recombines TRBV3-1 with TRBJ2-7; D tentatively fits TRBD1 or TRBD2 (5 bases each). Germline V lookup: CDR1 LGHDT, CDR2 YNNKEL (reference sequence). Trimming removed 4 bases from V and 1 base from J, with 11 bases in between. The CDR3 spans 14 residues. The CDR3 protein is CASSPGARSYEQYF. The CDR3, as DNA: TGTGCCAGCAGCCCCGGGGCAAGGTCCTACGAGCAGTACTTC.

This chain joins TRBV13 and TRBJ2-4; 8 positions match TRBD2. Germline assignment: CDR1 PRHDT and CDR2 FYEKMQ (reference sequence). This CDR3 has 18 residues. J was trimmed by 5 bases and V by 0 bases; bases with no gene match: 12. CDR3 sequence reads: CASSLGLAGGVIENIQYF. In DNA form, the CDR3 reads TGTGCCAGCAGCTTAGGCCTTGCGGGAGGCGTCATAGAAAACATTCAGTACTTC.

This clonotype appeared many times. The rearrangement joins TRBV28 to TRBJ2-7; D may be TRBD2 (5 bases). V was pared by 3 bases and J by 2 bases, with 14 bases between. Germline V lookup: CDR1 MDHEN, CDR2 SYDVKM. The CDR3 contains 15 residues. The CDR3 DNA follows: TGTGCCAGCAGTTTCGGGGTCGATACCACCTACGAGCAGTACTTC. Protein: CASSFGVDTTYEQYF.

This clonotype was counted between two and nine times. V and J are TRBV7-9 and TRBJ2-7, with 9 bases aligning to TRBD2. V lost 5 bases, J lost 0 bases, and 5 bases stayed unmatched. Germline V gene lookup returns CDR1 SEHNR and CDR2 FQNEAQ (reference sequence). The CDR3 has 15 residues. CDR3 DNA: TGTGCCAGCAGCACGACTAGCGGATACTCCTACGAGCAGTACTTC. Translating it yields CASSTTSGYSYEQYF.

CDR3 nucleotide sequence: TGTGCCAGCAGCTTAGTAACGGGAGGGCCCACAGATACGCAGTATTTT. Protein product: CASSLVTGGPTDTQYF. V usage is TRBV7-9 and J usage is TRBJ2-3, with 8 bases that match TRBD2. Trimming took 1 base from V and 2 from J; bases not matched to a gene: 5. Looked up from germline, CDR1 is SEHNR and CDR2 is FQNEAQ (reference sequence). The CDR3 is made up of 16 amino acids. The whole variable domain, filled in from reference TRBV7-9 and TRBJ2-3, reads DTGVSQNPRHKITKRGQNVTFRCDPISEHNRLYWYRQTLGQGPEFLTYFQNEAQLEKSRLLSDRFSAERPKGSFSTLEIQRTEQGDSAMYLCASSLVTGGPTDTQYFGPGTRLTVL.

This clonotype was observed at least ten times. The V gene is TRBV28, the J gene TRBJ2-7, with D possibly being TRBD1 or TRBD2 (5 bases each). Between the trimmed V and J ends, which lost 3 bases and 5 bases, there was a span of 5 bases. CDR1 is MDHEN and CDR2 is SYDVKM in the germline V gene. CDR3 length: 11 residues. The CDR3 sequence: CASSLGDEQYF. Here the CDR3 DNA reads TGTGCCAGCAGTTTGGGGGACGAGCAGTACTTC.

The rearrangement links TRBV29-1 to TRBJ1-2; 9 bases map to TRBD1. J was trimmed by 4 bases and V by 7 bases; bases with no gene match: 7. This CDR3 has 13 amino acids. Germline CDR1 is SQVTM and CDR2 is ANQGSEA. The CDR3 DNA reads TGCAGCGCAAGGACAGGGGCTGTCTATGGCTACACCTTC. This translates into CSARTGAVYGYTF.

The gene calls are TRBV10-3 and TRBJ2-1; 11 bases match TRBD1. The CDR3 covers 16 residues. After removal of 2 bases from V and 7 bases from J, the junction contained 7 bases not matched to a gene. Per germline, CDR1 ENHRY and CDR2 SYGVKD. CDR3 protein: CAISERGQGAGNEQFF. CDR3 nucleotide sequence: TGTGCCATCAGTGAGCGTGGACAGGGGGCAGGGAATGAGCAGTTCTTC.

The chain links TRBV10-3 to TRBJ2-2, with D uncertain. The length of the CDR3 is 16 residues. V was cut by 2 bases and J by 0 bases, with 10 bases left in between. Germline loops: CDR1 ENHRY, CDR2 SYGVKD. The CDR3 loop is CAISERGAPNTGELFF. Written as DNA, the CDR3 is TGTGCCATCAGTGAGCGCGGCGCGCCGAACACCGGGGAGCTGTTTTTT.